This T cell receptor beta chain came from a study of blood T cell repertoires in COVID-19. Study at large: The analysed material was cDNA or gDNA that came from T cells, B-cell-depleted T cells, or PBMCs.

This clone was seen a single time. Authors' processing steps: Estimation of nucleated cell counts was performed using reference gene primer amplification. Generated by immunoSEQ multiplex PCR, the TCRdb table keeps only in-frame clones and is missing some. That table is the source of V, J and clone size, and D and trimming were worked out from the DNA. The profile shows under 200,000 clones, roughly 81% of them singletons. The source material was peripheral blood. The clonotype comes from a woman older than 75 with COVID-19, enrolled during active disease.

The CDR3 loop reads CAISEFGTDGYGYTF. In DNA, the CDR3 is TGTGCCATCAGTGAGTTTGGGACAGACGGATATGGCTACACCTTC. This chain connects TRBV10-3 to TRBJ1-2; 7 nucleotides match TRBD1. CDR1 ENHRY and CDR2 SYGVKD come from the germline V gene. The ends lost 1 base at V and 5 bases at J; junction bases unmatched: 7. The CDR3 has 15 amino acids.